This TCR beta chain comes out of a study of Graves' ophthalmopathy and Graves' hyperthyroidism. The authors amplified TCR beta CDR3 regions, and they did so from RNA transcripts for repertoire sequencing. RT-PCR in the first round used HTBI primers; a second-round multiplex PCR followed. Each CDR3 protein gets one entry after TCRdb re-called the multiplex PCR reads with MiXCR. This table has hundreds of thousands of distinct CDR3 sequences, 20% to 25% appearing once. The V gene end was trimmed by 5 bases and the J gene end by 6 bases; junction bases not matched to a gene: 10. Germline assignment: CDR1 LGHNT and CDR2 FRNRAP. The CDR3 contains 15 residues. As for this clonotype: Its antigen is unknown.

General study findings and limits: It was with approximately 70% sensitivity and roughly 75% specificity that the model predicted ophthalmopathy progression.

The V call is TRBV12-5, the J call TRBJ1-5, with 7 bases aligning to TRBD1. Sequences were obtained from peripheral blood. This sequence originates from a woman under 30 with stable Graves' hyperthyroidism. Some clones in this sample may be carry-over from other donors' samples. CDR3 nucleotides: TGTGCTAGTGGTCCCCCTCAGGGGGTCCCTCAGCCCCAGCATTTT. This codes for CASGPPQGVPQPQHF.